This T cell receptor beta chain was sequenced in a study of shared clonotypes between healthy human individuals. Whole-study findings and limits: Naive CD4 clonotypes overlapped across a handful of donors at around 4.8%. Naive subsets typically showed greater estimated richness than memory subsets.

All the donors were Caucasian adults who lived in Nashville, Tennessee. The assay was immunoSEQ multiplex PCR, and TCRdb's table has in-frame clones only and misses some. Seen here are more than 2,000,000 clones, around 90% observed once, and the top ten hold roughly 0.14%. The V end lost 6 bases, the J end lost 1 base, and 13 bases lay between the germline ends. The germline gives CDR1 SQVTM, CDR2 ANQGSEA. The CDR3 runs 13 residues. Details on this clone: The antigen is unknown.

The clonotype originates from a man between 18 and 29 years old in good health. Source material: naive CD4+ T cells sorted from blood. The subset is: CD45RA+ positively selected. The gene calls are TRBV29-1 and TRBJ2-7; TRBD1 is a possible D gene (6 bases). This CDR3 reads CSVGQRLSYEQYF. The CDR3 DNA reads TGCAGCGTCGGACAGAGACTTTCCTACGAGCAGTACTTC.